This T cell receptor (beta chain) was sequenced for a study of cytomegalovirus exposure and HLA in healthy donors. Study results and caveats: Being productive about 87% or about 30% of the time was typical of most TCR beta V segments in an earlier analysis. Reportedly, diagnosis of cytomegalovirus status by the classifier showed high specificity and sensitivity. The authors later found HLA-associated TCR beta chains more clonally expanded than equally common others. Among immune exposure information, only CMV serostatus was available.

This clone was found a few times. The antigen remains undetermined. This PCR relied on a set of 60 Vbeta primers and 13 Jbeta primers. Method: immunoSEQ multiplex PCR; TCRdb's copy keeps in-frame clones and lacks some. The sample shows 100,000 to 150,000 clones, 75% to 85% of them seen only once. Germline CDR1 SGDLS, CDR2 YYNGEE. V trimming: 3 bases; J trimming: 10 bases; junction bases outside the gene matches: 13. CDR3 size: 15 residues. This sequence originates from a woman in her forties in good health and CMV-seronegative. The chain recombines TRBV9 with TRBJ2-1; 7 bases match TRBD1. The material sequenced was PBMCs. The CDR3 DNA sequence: TGTGCCAGCAGCGCTCCTGGACTGGTAGGGGGCGAGCAGTTCTTC. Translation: CASSAPGLVGGEQFF.